This T cell receptor beta chain was recovered during a study of blood T cell repertoires in COVID-19 (dated by TCRdb to 2020 to 2021). For the study in its entirety: Samples covering the acute and convalescent phases of COVID-19 were provided by collaborators in the United States, Italy and Spain. Deeply sampled blood TCRbeta repertoires from subjects exposed to, actively infected with, or recovered from COVID-19 were included in the dataset. The material from the prospective study consisted of cDNA or gDNA derived from T cells, B-cell-depleted T cells, or PBMCs. A freely available public database, intended as a resource for researchers studying the immune response to SARS-CoV-2, is where the repertoires were released. The samples were drawn from two sources: the first 160 participants of the ongoing ImmuneRACE study, and 1,254 subjects contributed by 6 global collaborators. Where available, HLA class I and class II types were obtained from metadata supplied by the sample provider rather than from assay-based typing. Sample metadata almost always included a de-identified subject ID, COVID-19 status, age in years and sex.

This clone showed up just a few times. This receptor's antigen is unknown. There are no base qualities to consult, and no much larger clone falls within one base. Enrolling through a virtual design, the prospective study's participants ranged in age from roughly 18 to 90 years and lived across 20 to 30 United States geographic areas. Cohort assignment in the prospective study relied on participant-reported clinical history from a screening survey and a study questionnaire. Exposed participants had been in contact with someone with a PCR-confirmed or clinician-diagnosed COVID-19 case within 2 weeks of study entry. Each participant in the prospective study had whole blood, serum and a nasopharyngeal or oropharyngeal swab collected by mobile phlebotomists. Prospective study participants could optionally give additional blood draws and questionnaires over an approximately 2-month period. Prospective study blood samples were shipped either frozen or at room temperature before DNA extraction.

The CDR3 holds 14 amino acids from the cysteine to the phenylalanine. The CDR3 DNA has 42 bases and is translated from base 1. Trimming takes 5 bases off V and 3 bases off J; junction bases not matched to a gene: 7. Looking up the germline V gene (reference sequence) yields CDR1 LNHDA and CDR2 SQIVND. TCRbeta CDR3 regions were amplified from genomic DNA using the immunoSEQ Assay, a bias-controlled multiplex PCR. Per the source publication's procedure: The number of nucleated cells in each sample was estimated by amplification of reference gene primers within the assay. To quantify the absolute abundance of each unique TCRbeta CDR3 rearrangement, sequence reads were collapsed and filtered. For each sample, productive Simpson clonality was calculated by taking the square root of Simpson's diversity index across productive rearrangements. Entries here come from immuneACCESS through TCRdb and include only in-frame sequences with V and J called. Some clones fail to appear in such tables; in the studies checked, an unresolved V gene covers under half of the shortfall, and the cause of the remainder is unknown. V, J and clone size derive from that table, while D and trimming were established from the DNA sequence. This sample holds some 320,000 clones; 85% were observed only once. Under 2% of the sample belongs to the ten largest clones.

Study-level results and caveats: The amount of clinical and demographic metadata varied by source and participant and was provided uncurated.

The V and J genes are TRBV19 and TRBJ2-7; the central 7 bases match TRBD2. The clonotype was recovered from a woman aged 25 to 39 who had been exposed to COVID-19. Source material: PBMCs or T cells enriched from blood (not recorded which). The bases are TGTGCCAGTAGTTTCGGGGGGACTAACTACGAGCAGTACTTC. Its protein product is CASSFGGTNYEQYF.